This is a list of T cell receptor beta chains from one sample in a study of identifying expanded T cells in peripheral blood. Method: immunoSEQ multiplex PCR; TCRdb's copy keeps in-frame clones and lacks some. The repertoire holds roughly 78,000 clones, with almost 90% as singletons. Sequenced: blood. These receptors all stem from a person aged 18-70 years in good health. The CDR3 runs from the conserved cysteine through the conserved F or W.

V	length	J	CDR3
TRBV7-2	12	TRBJ2-1	CASSSAGGSQFF
TRBV19	14	TRBJ1-1	CASTRGAASTEAFF
TRBV9	15	TRBJ2-1	CASSNSGSEHNEQFF
TRBV7-9	16	TRBJ2-7	CASSLRGGSTSYEQYF
TRBV18	15	TRBJ2-7	CASSRDRHTSYEQYF
TRBV19	16	TRBJ2-7	CASSQPGGARSYEQYF
TRBV5-1	12	TRBJ1-4	CASSRIGEKLFF
TRBV5-1	13	TRBJ2-5	CASSLGLAETQYF
TRBV27	17	TRBJ2-3	CASSLGASGSTTDTQYF
TRBV2	13	TRBJ1-3	CASSGNVPGAIYF
TRBV28	15	TRBJ2-3	CASLTGTGSTDTQYF
TRBV5-5	17	TRBJ2-3	CASSLGLAGGYTDTQYF
TRBV6-5	13	TRBJ2-7	CASSYRISYEQYF
TRBV4-2	18	TRBJ2-1	CASSQEIGGRSSYNEQFF
TRBV30	15	TRBJ2-3	CAWSPGQGAVDTQYF
TRBV6-1	16	TRBJ1-1	CASSETYYGQGYRAFF
TRBV4-2	13	TRBJ1-2	CASSQDAGDGYTF
TRBV5-1	13	TRBJ1-1	CASSLVGDTEAFF
TRBV9	12	TRBJ2-1	CASSTLPNEQFF
TRBV29-1	13	TRBJ2-1	CSVGTSGSYEQFF
TRBV7-9	15	TRBJ2-1	CASSLTSGAPHEQFF
TRBV6-5	14	TRBJ1-5	CASRGQASNQPQHF
TRBV27	14	TRBJ1-2	CASSFAGANYGYTF
TRBV10-3	12	TRBJ2-7	CAISEDRREQYF
TRBV5-4	14	TRBJ2-5	CASSLRLARETQYF
TRBV25-1	12	TRBJ1-1	CASSEFKGEAFF
TRBV6-5	16	TRBJ2-1	CASSYSAAGPYNEQFF
TRBV7-2	14	TRBJ1-2	CASSLSRDEYGYTF
TRBV18	20	TRBJ2-3	CASSPTGLAGGPILTDTQYF
TRBV20-1	10	TRBJ1-1	CSASRREAFF
TRBV15	13	TRBJ1-3	CATSRTVGNTIYF
TRBV7-3	13	TRBJ2-5	CASSPFPGETQYF
TRBV4-3	15	TRBJ2-1	CASSQVEIPHNEQFF
TRBV9	16	TRBJ2-3	CASSMFGIYDADTQYF
TRBV6-5	13	TRBJ2-7	CASSQSGSYEQYF
TRBV11-3	18	TRBJ2-1	CASSLEVAGGPLVGEQFF
TRBV11-2	11	TRBJ2-7	CASSSLNEQYF
TRBV5-6	16	TRBJ1-5	CASSLTGTGHNQPQHF
TRBV7-2	15	TRBJ2-4	CASSLMGLAENIQYF
TRBV7-9	13	TRBJ1-1	CASSLALGEEAFF
TRBV27	13	TRBJ1-2	CASRSTGDYGYTF
TRBV2	13	TRBJ2-7	CASSEASFRTRDF
TRBV21-1	17	TRBJ2-7	CASSKDAPGGGFYEQYF
TRBV2	14	TRBJ2-3	CASILDRSTDTQYF
TRBV15	15	TRBJ1-2	CATSREPGNNYGYTF
TRBV5-4	14	TRBJ2-2	CASSLLASTGELFF
TRBV28	15	TRBJ2-4	CASSLGGQGDTIQYF
TRBV4-1	15	.	CASSQEGRSSYEQYF
TRBV6-6	13	TRBJ1-1	CASNRDKNTEAFF
TRBV6-5	14	TRBJ1-4	CASSPGGNDEKLFF
TRBV7-2	14	TRBJ1-3	CASSPLMGGNTIYF
TRBV7-2	14	TRBJ1-3	CASSLTGGGNTIYF
TRBV28	11	TRBJ2-5	CASSWEETQYF
TRBV4-3	13	TRBJ2-7	CASSRDRGYEQYF
TRBV7-2	16	TRBJ1-2	CASSLDRAAANYGYTF
TRBV7-2	15	TRBJ2-2	CASSYAGTKSRELFF
TRBV6-5	12	TRBJ2-2	CASRRNTGELFF